The present entry profiles one T cell receptor beta chain with its context. The record originates from a study of blood T cell repertoires in COVID-19. Sequenced by immunoSEQ multiplex PCR; TCRdb stores in-frame clones only, minus some. The sample carries about 170,000 clones, 80% to 90% recorded once. The CDR3 consists of 12 residues. The V end lost 7 bases, the J end lost 6 bases, and 15 bases lay between the germline ends. Germline lookup yields CDR1 SQVTM and CDR2 ANQGSEA. The J gene is TRBJ1-2, the V gene TRBV29-1, with D perhaps TRBD1 (6 bases). This TCR derives from a woman in her sixties with COVID-19, enrolled during active disease. The sample taken for sequencing was peripheral blood. The CDR3 DNA follows: TGCAGCGCTGGACAGTGGTTGGATGGCTACACCTTC. Residues: CSAGQWLDGYTF.